This is a list of T cell receptor beta chains from one sample in a study of identical twins. Using its own MiXCR run on the 5' RACE reads, TCRdb lists one record per CDR3 protein. This sample has 500,000 to 650,000 distinct CDR3 sequences, with 20% to 25% found just once. The sample also formed part of further work on yellow fever vaccine responses in identical twins.

Sequencing used CD4+ T cells sorted from blood. Every receptor here comes from a woman under 30 in good health. The CDR3 runs from the conserved cysteine through the conserved F or W. The order of the fields is J gene, D gene, clone size, V gene, CDR3 DNA, CDR3 protein. A D gene is named only where the DNA matches it firmly. Clone size is shown for a subset of rows, as once, few, many or a class of expanded clone.

>TRBJ2-7|TRBD1|few|TRBV9
TGTGCCAGCAGCGTAGAGGCGACAGGGTACGAGCAGTACTTC
CASSVEATGYEQYF
>TRBJ1-1|.|.|TRBV20-1
TGCAGTGCTCCCCGTCAGGGCAGGTCGGGCACTGAAGCTTTCTTT
CSAPRQGRSGTEAFF
>TRBJ2-5|TRBD2|few|TRBV3-1
TGTGCCAGCAGCCCATTATTCACTTTAGCGGGTTCAAATCAAGAGACCCAGTACTTC
CASSPLFTLAGSNQETQYF
>TRBJ2-1|TRBD2|few|TRBV28
TGTGCCAGCAGTTCCCCGGGGAGCGGGACCTACAATGAGCAGTTCTTC
CASSSPGSGTYNEQFF
>TRBJ1-1|TRBD1|few|TRBV29-1
TGCAGCGTACCGGGACAGGGATTGAACACTGAAGCTTTCTTT
CSVPGQGLNTEAFF
>TRBJ2-3|TRBD2|few|TRBV11-1
TGTGCCAGCAGCCTCCGACCCTGGACTAGCGGGAGCACAGATACGCAGTATTTT
CASSLRPWTSGSTDTQYF
>TRBJ1-1|.|once|TRBV14
TGTGCCAGCAGCCAGATTACAGGGATTCGGAACACTGAAGCTTTCTTT
CASSQITGIRNTEAFF
>TRBJ2-3|.|.|TRBV12-3/TRBV12-4
TGTGCCAGCAGTTTTCGGTCAGTTTCAGATACGCAGTATTTT
CASSFRSVSDTQYF
>TRBJ2-1|.|few|TRBV10-3
TGTGCCATCAGTGAGTCGAAGGCGGCCGTGGGTGAGCAGTTCTTC
CAISESKAAVGEQFF
>TRBJ2-1|TRBD2|.|TRBV11-2
TGTGCCAGCAGCTCCCATGCAGGACTAGCATTGGTACCAAATGAGCAGTTCTTC
CASSSHAGLALVPNEQFF
>TRBJ1-2|TRBD1|.|TRBV5-1
TGCGCCAGCAGCTTGGCTGGAAGACAGGGGGGATATGGCTACACCTTC
CASSLAGRQGGYGYTF
>TRBJ2-1|TRBD1|.|TRBV5-1
TGCGCCAGCAGCTCCGGACAGGGAGGACCCGATGAGCAGTTCTTC
CASSSGQGGPDEQFF
>TRBJ2-2|TRBD2|.|TRBV10-3
TGTGCCATCAGTGCCGGGACTAGCGCGGCCGGGGAGCTGTTTTTT
CAISAGTSAAGELFF
>TRBJ1-2|.|.|TRBV11-2
TGTGCCGAAATAGCCCTCTCTAACTATGGCTACACCTTC
CAEIALSNYGYTF
>TRBJ1-1|.|.|TRBV20-1
TGCAGTGCAAGCTGGGGGTACGGTGAAGCTTTCTTT
CSASWGYGEAFF
>TRBJ1-4|.|few|TRBV7-9
TGTGCCAGCAGCTGGGGGAATGAAAAACTGTTTTTT
CASSWGNEKLFF
>TRBJ1-4|.|.|TRBV2
TGTGCCAGCAAGGGGTCGGGTATCGCGACTAATGAAAAACTGTTTTTT
CASKGSGIATNEKLFF
>TRBJ2-7|.|once|TRBV10-1
TGCGCCAGCAGTGATCTTTTCGGTGGCGAGCAGTACTTC
CASSDLFGGEQYF
>TRBJ2-5|TRBD1|few|TRBV5-1
TGCGCCAGCACCATCAGGGGGCGTGGGTACCAAGAGACCCAGTACTTC
CASTIRGRGYQETQYF
>TRBJ2-1|TRBD2|.|TRBV7-9
TGTGCCAGCGCGGGATTAGCGGGAGGGAATGAGCAGTTCTTC
CASAGLAGGNEQFF
>TRBJ2-7|.|.|TRBV7-2
TGTGCCAGCAGCCCTACTCAGGGCAGCTCCTACGAGCAGTACTTC
CASSPTQGSSYEQYF
>TRBJ2-3|.|.|TRBV29-1
TGCAGCGTTGATCTTCGGGGCACAGATACGCAGTATTTT
CSVDLRGTDTQYF
>TRBJ2-2|.|.|TRBV28
TGTGCCAGCAGTTTATCCAACAGGGGGGGCACCGGGGAGCTGTTTTTT
CASSLSNRGGTGELFF
>TRBJ2-2|.|once|TRBV5-1
TGCGCCAGCAGGGTAGGGCAGCCTAGCGGGGAGCTGTTTTTT
CASRVGQPSGELFF
>TRBJ2-7|.|few|TRBV7-2
TGTGCCAGCAGCTTATCTACAGGGTACGCCTACGAGCAGTACTTC
CASSLSTGYAYEQYF
>TRBJ2-7|.|.|TRBV15
TGTGCCACCAGCAGGAACGGCTACGAGCAGTACTTC
CATSRNGYEQYF
>TRBJ2-7|TRBD1|few|TRBV28
TGTGCCAGCACCCGATCAGGGGGCTACGAGCAGTACTTC
CASTRSGGYEQYF
>TRBJ1-5|.|few|TRBV24-1
TGTGCCACCAGTGTCAACGGACCCAGCAATCAGCCCCAGCATTTT
CATSVNGPSNQPQHF
>TRBJ2-7|TRBD2|few|TRBV28
TGTGCCAGCAGCCGGACTAGCGGGAAGCAGTACTTC
CASSRTSGKQYF
>TRBJ1-6|TRBD1|.|TRBV6-1
TGTGCCAGCAGCCCGCACAGGGGCCGGGACTCACCCCTCCACTTT
CASSPHRGRDSPLHF
>TRBJ2-7|TRBD2|many|TRBV4-1
TGCGCCAGCAGCCTGAAAGCGGGAGATATCTACGAGCAGTACTTC
CASSLKAGDIYEQYF
>TRBJ2-2|.|few|TRBV2
TGTGCCAGCACTCGAGAGTTTTCCGGGGAGCTGTTTTTT
CASTREFSGELFF
>TRBJ1-6|.|.|TRBV28
TGTGCCAGCAGCCGCCCGACAGGAGGGGGTTCACCCCTCCACTTT
CASSRPTGGGSPLHF
>TRBJ1-3|.|few|TRBV6-7
TGTGCCAGCAGTTATTTTTCCCGCTCTGGAAACACCATATATTTT
CASSYFSRSGNTIYF
>TRBJ2-1|.|.|TRBV10-3
TGTGCCATCAGTATACAAGGGGGCTACAATGAGCAGTTCTTC
CAISIQGGYNEQFF
>TRBJ1-6|.|few|TRBV6-5
TGTGCCAGCAGTTCCGCTGGGGTTTCACCCCTCCACTTT
CASSSAGVSPLHF
>TRBJ2-5|.|.|TRBV29-1
TGCAGCGTGGCCTCTAGCTCCCAGACCCAGTACTTC
CSVASSSQTQYF
>TRBJ1-4|.|few|TRBV20-1
TGCAGTGCTCGGCGGGAGGGCTGGACAAGGGACCTTTTTTTT
CSARREGWTRDLFF
>TRBJ2-7|TRBD1|few|TRBV5-1
TGCGCCAGCAGCTTTAGGGACAGGTCCTACGAGCAGTACTTC
CASSFRDRSYEQYF
>TRBJ2-1|.|few|TRBV20-1
TGCAGTGCAGAAACAGCCGACCTACGAAGCTCCTACAATGAGCAGTTCTTC
CSAETADLRSSYNEQFF
>TRBJ1-5|TRBD1|few|TRBV7-9
TGTGCCAGCTCCCGCGGACAGGCCAATCAGCCCCAGCATTTT
CASSRGQANQPQHF
>TRBJ2-5|TRBD2|.|TRBV6-5
TGTGCCAGCAGTTCCTTCGGACTAGCGCATGAGACCCAGTACTTC
CASSSFGLAHETQYF
>TRBJ2-2|.|few|TRBV29-1
TGCAGCGCATACAGGGACACCGGGGAGCTGTTTTTT
CSAYRDTGELFF
>TRBJ1-6|.|few|TRBV5-1
TGCGCCAGCAGCTTAGAACTTAATTCACCCCTCCACTTT
CASSLELNSPLHF
>TRBJ2-3|.|.|TRBV5-1
TGCGCCAGCAGACCAGGGACCCACACAGATACGCAGTATTTT
CASRPGTHTDTQYF
>TRBJ2-1|TRBD2|.|TRBV12-3/TRBV12-4
TGTGCCAGCAGTTTATTCGGGAGGGCCTTTCATGAGCAGTTCTTC
CASSLFGRAFHEQFF
>TRBJ2-1|.|many|TRBV5-1
TGCGCCAGCAGCTGGGAGGGCAGGGACACCTACAATGAGCAGTTCTTC
CASSWEGRDTYNEQFF
>TRBJ1-5|.|.|TRBV25-1
TGTGCCAGCAGCCAGGGGATCAGTCAGCCCCAGCATTTT
CASSQGISQPQHF
>TRBJ2-2|.|.|TRBV20-1
TGCAGTGCGAGAACCTCCGGGACATATGGTACCGGGGAGCTGTTTTTT
CSARTSGTYGTGELFF
>TRBJ1-2|.|many|TRBV12-3/TRBV12-4
TGTGCCAGCAGTTTTGGCTACTATGGCTACACCTTC
CASSFGYYGYTF
>TRBJ2-1|TRBD2|.|TRBV7-3
TGTGCCAGCAGCTTATCGACTAGCGGGAGCTATGAGCAGTTCTTC
CASSLSTSGSYEQFF
>TRBJ2-1|.|many|TRBV20-1
TGCAGTGCTAGAAGTCAGAGGGGCGGCAATGAGCAGTTCTTC
CSARSQRGGNEQFF
>TRBJ2-2|.|.|TRBV7-6
TGTGCCAGCAGTACGGGCCCCAGAAACACCGGGGAGCTGTTTTTT
CASSTGPRNTGELFF
>TRBJ2-7|.|.|TRBV15
TGTGCCACCAGCAGCCCTTCTGAGGGGGACGAGCAGTACTTC
CATSSPSEGDEQYF